This T cell receptor (beta chain) is drawn from a study of lymphopenia after photon versus proton radiotherapy. The CDR3 has 16 amino acids. V lost 0 bases to trimming and J lost 4 bases; unmatched junction nucleotides: 6. Germline values: CDR1 SGDLS, CDR2 YYNGEE. The protocol was immunoSEQ multiplex PCR, while the TCRdb copy is restricted to in-frame clones and leaves out a portion. The sample holds 50,000 or so clones, roughly 90% seen once. The sequence came from a woman aged 40-49 years with cholangiocarcinoma. This specimen was peripheral blood, taken from a patient treated with photon-based radiotherapy. The chain couples TRBV9 to TRBJ2-1; TRBD1 aligns across 8 bases. The CDR3, as DNA: TGTGCCAGCAGCGTAGCAGGGGGCGCAGAGTACAATGAGCAGTTCTTC. Amino acids: CASSVAGGAEYNEQFF.